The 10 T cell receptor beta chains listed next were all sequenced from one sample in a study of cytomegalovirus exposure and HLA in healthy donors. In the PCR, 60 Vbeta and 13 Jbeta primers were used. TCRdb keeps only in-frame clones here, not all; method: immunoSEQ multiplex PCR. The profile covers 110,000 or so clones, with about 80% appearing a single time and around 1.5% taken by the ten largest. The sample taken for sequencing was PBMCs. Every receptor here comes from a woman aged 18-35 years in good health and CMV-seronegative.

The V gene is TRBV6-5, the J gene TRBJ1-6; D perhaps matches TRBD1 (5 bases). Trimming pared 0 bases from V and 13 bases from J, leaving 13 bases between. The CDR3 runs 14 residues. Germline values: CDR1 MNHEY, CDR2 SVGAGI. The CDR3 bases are TGTGCCAGCAGTTACTCGACCATCGGGGGGCCCCTCCACTTT. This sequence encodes CASSYSTIGGPLHF.

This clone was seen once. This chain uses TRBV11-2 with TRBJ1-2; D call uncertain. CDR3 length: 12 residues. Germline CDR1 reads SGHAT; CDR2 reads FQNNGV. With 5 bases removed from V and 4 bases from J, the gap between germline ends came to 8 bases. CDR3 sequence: CASSRHSYGYTF. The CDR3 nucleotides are TGTGCCAGCAGCCGCCACAGCTATGGCTACACCTTC.

This CDR3 reads CASSLFGGSPLHF. CDR3 bases: TGTGCCAGCAGCCTTTTCGGGGGTTCACCCCTCCACTTT. The gene calls are TRBV7-2 and TRBJ1-6; D may be TRBD1 (5 bases). CDR3 length equals 13 residues. V lost 5 bases and J lost 9, with 11 bases in between. Germline CDR1 is SGHTA and CDR2 is FQGNSA.

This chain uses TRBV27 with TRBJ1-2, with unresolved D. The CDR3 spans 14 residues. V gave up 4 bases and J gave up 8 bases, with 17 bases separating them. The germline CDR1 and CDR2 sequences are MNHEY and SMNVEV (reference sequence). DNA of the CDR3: TGTGCCAGCAGTTCTAGCGGTGTTATAGGGGGCTACACCTTC. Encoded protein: CASSSSGVIGGYTF.

CDR3 residues: CASSHGDSKRNQPQHF. The DNA for the CDR3 is TGCGCCAGCAGCCATGGGGACAGTAAACGTAATCAGCCCCAGCATTTT. J is TRBJ1-5 and V is TRBV4-1; TRBD1 matches 7 bases. The junction had 9 bases not matched to a gene; V was cut back by 3 bases and J by 4 bases. In germline, CDR1 is MGHRA, CDR2 YSYEKL. The CDR3 is 16 residues long.

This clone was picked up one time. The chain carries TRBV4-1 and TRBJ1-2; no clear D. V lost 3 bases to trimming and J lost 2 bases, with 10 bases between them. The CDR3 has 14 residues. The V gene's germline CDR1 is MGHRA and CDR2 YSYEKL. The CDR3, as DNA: TGCGCCAGCAGCCAGAGGTTCGAGAACTATGGCTACACCTTC. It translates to CASSQRFENYGYTF.

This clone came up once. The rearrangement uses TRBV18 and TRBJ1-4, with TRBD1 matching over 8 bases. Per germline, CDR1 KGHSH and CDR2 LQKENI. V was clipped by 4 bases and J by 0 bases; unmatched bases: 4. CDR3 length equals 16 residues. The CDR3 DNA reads TGTGCCAGCTCACTTCGACAGGGGACAACTAATGAAAAACTGTTTTTT. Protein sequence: CASSLRQGTTNEKLFF.

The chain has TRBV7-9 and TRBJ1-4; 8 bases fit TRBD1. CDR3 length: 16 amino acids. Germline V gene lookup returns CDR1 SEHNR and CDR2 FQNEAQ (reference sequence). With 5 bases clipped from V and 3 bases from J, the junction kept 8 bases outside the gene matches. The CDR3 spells CASSPDRVAPNEKLFF. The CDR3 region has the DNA TGTGCCAGCAGCCCGGACAGGGTTGCGCCTAATGAAAAACTGTTTTTT.

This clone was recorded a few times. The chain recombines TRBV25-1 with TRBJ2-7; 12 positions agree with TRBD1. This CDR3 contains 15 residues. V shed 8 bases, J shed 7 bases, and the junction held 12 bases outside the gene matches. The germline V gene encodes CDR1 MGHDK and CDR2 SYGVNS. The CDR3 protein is CASGQWGQGANEQYF. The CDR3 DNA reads TGTGCCAGCGGTCAATGGGGACAGGGGGCGAATGAGCAGTACTTC.

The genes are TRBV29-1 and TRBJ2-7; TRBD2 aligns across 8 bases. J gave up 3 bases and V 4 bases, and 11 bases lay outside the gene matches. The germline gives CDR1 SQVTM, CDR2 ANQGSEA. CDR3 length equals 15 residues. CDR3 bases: TGCAGCGTTGTTGCTAGCGGGCCTGAAGGCTACGAGCAGTACTTC. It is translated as CSVVASGPEGYEQYF.